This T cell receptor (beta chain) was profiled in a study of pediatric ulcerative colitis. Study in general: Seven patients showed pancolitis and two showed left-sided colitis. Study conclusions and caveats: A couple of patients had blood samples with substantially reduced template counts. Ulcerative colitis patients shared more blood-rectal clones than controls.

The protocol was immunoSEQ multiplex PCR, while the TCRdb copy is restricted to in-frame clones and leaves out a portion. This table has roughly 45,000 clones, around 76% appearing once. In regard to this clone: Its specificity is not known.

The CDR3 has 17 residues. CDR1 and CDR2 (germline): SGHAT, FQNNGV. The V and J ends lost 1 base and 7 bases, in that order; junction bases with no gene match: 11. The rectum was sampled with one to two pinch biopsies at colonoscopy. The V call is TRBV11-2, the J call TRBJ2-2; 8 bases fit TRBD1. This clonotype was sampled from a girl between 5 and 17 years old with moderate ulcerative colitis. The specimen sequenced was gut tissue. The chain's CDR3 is CASSLGGRTGSVGELFF. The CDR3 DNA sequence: TGTGCCAGCAGCTTAGGGGGGCGGACAGGGAGTGTCGGGGAGCTGTTTTTT.